These 24 T cell receptor beta chains came from one sample sequenced in a study of T cell changes during pregnancy in multiple sclerosis (dated by TCRdb to the late 2010s). Library preparation was by the immunoSEQ multiplex PCR assay. TCRdb stores this immuneACCESS table with in-frame sequences only. Part of the clones is absent; in the studies checked, under half of the shortfall reflects unresolved V genes, and no reason is known for the rest. Counted in this sample were more than 40,000 clones; more than 85% of them appeared once. Jointly, the top ten make up under 9.5% of the sample. Source: CD8+ T cells from peripheral blood mononuclear cells, taken after pregnancy. The origin of the receptors is a female donor with multiple sclerosis, enrolled in a pregnancy study.

The J gene is TRBJ1-1, the V gene TRBV7-6; 7 positions match TRBD1. CDR3 length: 16 residues. Germline CDR1 is SGHVS and CDR2 is FNYEAQ. The junction had 4 bases not matched to a gene; V was cut back by 0 bases and J by 0 bases. Here the CDR3 reads CASSLAGGQLNTEAFF. Here the CDR3 DNA reads TGTGCCAGCAGCTTAGCGGGGGGACAGTTGAACACTGAAGCTTTCTTT.

This rearrangement joins TRBV11-1 to TRBJ1-4; possible D gene TRBD1, 6 bases. This CDR3 is 14 amino acids long. V was shortened by 4 bases and J by 8 bases, with 14 bases between the two germline ends. Germline assignment: CDR1 SGHAT and CDR2 FQDESV (reference sequence). The CDR3 loop is CASSYRTVSEKLFF. The CDR3 nucleotides read TGTGCCAGCAGCTACAGGACAGTCTCGGAAAAACTGTTTTTT.

The chain links TRBV7-9 to TRBJ2-7; maybe TRBD2 (6 bases). This CDR3 has 12 residues. V was clipped by 5 bases and J by 6 bases, with 11 bases between them. CDR1 is SEHNR, CDR2 FQNEAQ, per germline (reference sequence). The CDR3 spells CASSGDFSEQYF. As DNA, the CDR3 is TGTGCCAGCAGCGGGGACTTCTCCGAGCAGTACTTC.

This chain links TRBV10-3 with TRBJ1-5; TRBD1 matches at 9 bases. The CDR3 has 16 residues. J gave up 2 bases and V 2 bases, and 4 bases lay outside the gene matches. Germline CDR1 and CDR2: ENHRY and SYGVKD. CDR3 in DNA: TGTGCCATCAGTGAGGGACAGGGGCCCGGCAATCAGCCCCAGCATTTT. It codes for CAISEGQGPGNQPQHF.

The chain uses TRBV27 and TRBJ1-6; possible D gene TRBD1, 5 bases. The length of the CDR3 is 13 residues. V gave up 3 bases and J gave up 5 bases, with 5 bases separating them. Germline assignment: CDR1 MNHEY and CDR2 SMNVEV (reference sequence). CDR3 DNA: TGTGCCAGCAGTTTCAGGGATAATTCACCCCTCCACTTT. This translates into CASSFRDNSPLHF.

This clone appeared a single time. The chain couples TRBV7-7 to TRBJ2-2; tentative D call: TRBD2 (5 bases). The CDR3 loop spans 15 amino acids. Trimming took off 1 base at V and 3 bases at J, with 9 bases between the two ends. Germline CDR1 is SSHAT and CDR2 is FNYEAQ (reference sequence). The DNA of the CDR3 is TGTGCCAGCAGCTTAGAAACGAGGGACACCGGGGAGCTGTTTTTT. Its translation: CASSLETRDTGELFF.

The gene calls are TRBV11-2 and TRBJ2-3; tentatively, D is TRBD2 (5 bases). Germline V lookup: CDR1 SGHAT, CDR2 FQNNGV. The CDR3 sequence is 14 residues long. V was cut by 0 bases and J by 5 bases, with 9 bases left in between. In DNA, the CDR3 is TGTGCCAGCAGCTTAGATTTCCGGGGAGATACGCAGTATTTT. Its protein is CASSLDFRGDTQYF.

This clone showed up just once. The V gene is TRBV7-7, the J gene TRBJ1-2; a weak D match, TRBD1 (6 bases). From germline, CDR1 is SSHAT and CDR2 FNYEAQ (reference sequence). This CDR3 comprises 13 residues. Trimming removed 2 bases at V and 7 bases at J, with 11 bases between. The CDR3 spells CASSLWGPSGYTF. In nucleotides, the CDR3 is TGTGCCAGCAGCTTATGGGGGCCAAGTGGCTACACCTTC.

J is TRBJ1-1 and V is TRBV2; D not certain. The CDR3 is 11 amino acids. V lost 10 bases to trimming and J lost 7 bases, with 13 bases between them. Germline CDR1 is SNHLY and CDR2 is FYNNEI. CDR3 sequence: CATLSEVEAFF. CDR3 in DNA: TGTGCCACCCTGTCCGAGGTTGAAGCTTTCTTT.

Worth noting for this clone: Distinct nucleotide sequences in the sample also encode this CDR3. The chain recombines TRBV5-4 with TRBJ2-7, with 10 bases matching TRBD1. The CDR3 loop spans 14 amino acids. The V gene end was trimmed by 4 bases and the J gene end by 1 base; junction bases not matched to a gene: 2. Per the germline V gene, CDR1 is SGHNT and CDR2 is YYREEE (reference sequence). DNA of the CDR3: TGTGCCAGCAGCCCGGGACAGGGGTCCTACGAGCAGTACTTC. This sequence encodes CASSPGQGSYEQYF.

The chain combines TRBV7-6 with TRBJ2-3; 12 positions match TRBD2. CDR3 length: 16 amino acids. Looked up from germline, CDR1 is SGHVS and CDR2 is FNYEAQ. Trimming took 5 bases from V and 2 from J; bases not matched to a gene: 5. CDR3 bases: TGTGCCAGCAGCGTGACTAGCGGGGGATTCACAGATACGCAGTATTTT. This encodes CASSVTSGGFTDTQYF.

J is TRBJ2-7 and V is TRBV5-6, with 7 positions matching TRBD2. CDR1 is SGHDT and CDR2 is YYEEEE in the germline V gene. This CDR3 has 12 amino acids. After removal of 4 bases from V and 6 bases from J, the junction contained 4 bases not matched to a gene. CDR3 residues: CASSATSLEQYF. DNA for the CDR3: TGTGCCAGCAGCGCGACTAGCCTCGAGCAGTACTTC.

V usage is TRBV7-2 and J usage is TRBJ1-5; possibly TRBD1 for D (5 bases). Germline V gene data show CDR1 as SGHTA and CDR2 as FQGNSA. The CDR3 is 14 amino acids. V lost 3 bases and J lost 3, with 9 bases in between. The CDR3 nucleotides are TGTGCCAGCAGCTTTAACAGGAACAATCAGCCCCAGCATTTT. This sequence encodes CASSFNRNNQPQHF.

The chain recombines TRBV7-3 with TRBJ2-7; 9 bases map to TRBD1. Germline-derived CDR1 and CDR2 are SGHTA and FQGTGA. The CDR3 sequence is 15 residues long. J gave up 3 bases and V 4 bases, and 7 bases lay outside the gene matches. CDR3 nucleotides: TGTGCCAGCAGCTCCCTTGGACAGGGGCTCTACGAGCAGTACTTC. Translating gives CASSSLGQGLYEQYF.

This clone showed up just once. V usage is TRBV5-4 and J usage is TRBJ2-1, with 9 bases fitting TRBD2. V lost 4 bases, J lost 4 bases, and 9 bases stayed unmatched. The CDR3 spans 16 residues. Germline V lookup: CDR1 SGHNT, CDR2 YYREEE (reference sequence). CDR3 protein: CASSDVGSGGYNEQFF. The CDR3 bases are TGTGCCAGCAGCGACGTCGGTAGCGGGGGATACAATGAGCAGTTCTTC.

The chain recombines TRBV6-5 with TRBJ2-7; TRBD2 is a possible D gene (6 bases). The CDR3 contains 13 residues. Per the germline V gene, CDR1 is MNHEY and CDR2 is SVGAGI. The V gene lost 2 bases and the J gene lost 2 bases, with 7 bases spanning the gap. DNA of the CDR3: TGTGCCAGCAGTTACAGACTAGCCTACGAGCAGTACTTC. It translates to CASSYRLAYEQYF.

The chain couples TRBV11-2 to TRBJ2-5, with TRBD2 as a possible D gene (6 bases). Germline CDR1 and CDR2: SGHAT and FQNNGV. This CDR3 region has 15 residues. The V end lost 1 base, the J end lost 4 bases, and 13 bases lay between the germline ends. The CDR3 DNA is TGTGCCAGCAGCTTAGGGGTACGGGAGAGAGAGACCCAGTACTTC. It yields the protein CASSLGVRERETQYF.

This chain connects TRBV4-2 to TRBJ2-2; possibly TRBD1 for D (6 bases). Deletions cut 0 bases from V and 6 bases from J, with 14 bases between. CDR1 LGHNA and CDR2 YNFKEQ come from the germline V gene. The CDR3 totals 16 residues. CDR3 sequence: CASSQDRGTGSGELFF. The CDR3 DNA reads as TGTGCCAGCAGCCAAGATCGGGGAACAGGGTCCGGGGAGCTGTTTTTT.

CDR3 in amino acids: CASSKFGQGPWCARLCGYGYTF. As DNA, the CDR3 is TGTGCCAGCAGCAAATTTGGACAGGGCCCTTGGTGTGCTCGCCTCTGTGGCTATGGCTACACCTTC. The chain couples TRBV21-1 to TRBJ1-2; TRBD1 reflects the table's D call only, with no check against the DNA. TRBV21-1 is an annotated pseudogene. The CDR3 has 22 residues.

The chain couples TRBV6-1 to TRBJ1-5; D is unresolved. V dropped 4 bases and J dropped 3 bases, with 10 bases sitting between them. Germline values: CDR1 MNHNS, CDR2 SASEGT. The CDR3 has 14 residues. The CDR3 DNA reads TGTGCCAGCAGTGTTAGCGCAGACAATCAGCCCCAGCATTTT. The encoded protein is CASSVSADNQPQHF.

The V and J genes are TRBV9 and TRBJ2-7; tentative D call: TRBD2 (7 bases). Germline lookup yields CDR1 SGDLS and CDR2 YYNGEE. The CDR3 loop spans 15 amino acids. V lost 0 bases and J lost 5, with 15 bases in between. The CDR3 here is CASSVAGGGGNEQYF. In DNA, the CDR3 is TGTGCCAGCAGCGTAGCTGGGGGGGGCGGGAACGAGCAGTACTTC.

The chain links TRBV5-4 to TRBJ2-7, with 8 bases fitting TRBD1. The CDR3 covers 13 residues. Germline V gene data show CDR1 as SGHNT and CDR2 as YYREEE (reference sequence). The trim removed 4 bases at V and 5 bases at J, leaving 5 bases unmatched. In DNA form, the CDR3 reads TGTGCCAGCAGCCCGACAGGGGAGCACGAGCAGTACTTC. This codes for CASSPTGEHEQYF.

The chain employs TRBV29-1 and TRBJ1-1; maybe TRBD1 (6 bases). This CDR3 region has 12 residues. The germline V gene encodes CDR1 SQVTM and CDR2 ANQGSEA. The CDR3 spells CSVQGSNTEAFF. In DNA, the CDR3 is TGCAGTGTACAGGGTTCGAACACTGAAGCTTTCTTT. Full variable domain (remainder filled in from reference TRBV29-1 and TRBJ1-1): SAVISQKPSRDICQRGTSLTIQCQVDSQVTMMFWYRQQPGQSLTLIATANQGSEATYESGFVIDKFPISRPNLTFSTLTVSNMSPEDSSIYLCSVQGSNTEAFFGQGTRLTVV.

The chain's CDR3 is CASSMGTVHEQYF. Written as DNA, the CDR3 is TGTGCCAGTAGTATGGGGACAGTCCACGAGCAGTACTTC. The chain couples TRBV19 to TRBJ2-7, with TRBD1 identical over 7 bases. Germline CDR1 and CDR2: LNHDA and SQIVND (reference sequence). The CDR3 runs to 13 residues. V shed 3 bases and J 5 bases; nucleotides not matched to a gene: 4.